This TCR beta chain comes out of a study of T cells after yellow fever vaccination. General observations from the study: Overlap between CD4 and CD8 compartments was detected for a small share of clonotypes.

This clonotype was counted only a few times. What it binds is unknown. TCRdb used MiXCR to reprocess the 5' RACE reads, holding one entry per CDR3 protein. The table shows 60,000 or so distinct CDR3 sequences, with more than 5.5% occurring only once. The germline V gene encodes CDR1 MGHRA and CDR2 YSYEKL. V shed 1 base and J 5 bases; nucleotides not matched to a gene: 7. The CDR3 loop spans 15 amino acids. This specimen was CD8+ T cells sorted from PBMCs, taken on the day of the first yellow fever vaccination. The chain recombines TRBV4-1 with TRBJ1-1; 7 nucleotides agree with TRBD1. The sequence was obtained from a man between 18 and 35 years old who received the YFV17D yellow fever vaccine. This CDR3 is CASSQVDRAVTEAFF. CDR3 nucleotide sequence: TGCGCCAGCAGCCAAGTTGACAGGGCAGTTACTGAAGCTTTCTTT.